This TCR beta chain was observed in a study of shared clonotypes between healthy human individuals. Findings of the study overall: Sharing across four donors was highest in naive CD4 (around 5%) and lowest in memory CD8 (around 0.4%).

In regard to this clone: Its antigen is undetermined.

The repertoire was sequenced with immunoSEQ multiplex PCR; TCRdb's copy has only in-frame clones and lacks some. The profile shows fewer than 1 million clones, roughly 96% of them singletons. Naive-designated CD8 cells lacked CD45RO, were positively enriched for CCR7, and omitted terminally differentiated effector memory CD45RA+ cells. The specimen was naive CD8+ T cells sorted from blood. This clonotype originated in a young man in good health.

The DNA for the CDR3 is TGTGCCAGCAGCGCGGGCCTCCAGAGGCAGTATTTT. This codes for CASSAGLQRQYF. The J gene is TRBJ2-3, the V gene TRBV13, with a tentative D call TRBD2 (5 bases). Germline V gives CDR1 PRHDT, CDR2 FYEKMQ (reference sequence). Trimming took off 5 bases at V and 11 bases at J, with 14 bases between the two ends. This CDR3 region has 12 residues.